These 28 T cell receptor beta chains were sequenced from one sample in a study of blood T cell repertoires in COVID-19. Assay used: immunoSEQ multiplex PCR; TCRdb lists only in-frame clones, some missing. The sample carries fewer than 120,000 clones, more than 75% recorded once. The sample consisted of peripheral blood. The receptors stem from a woman in her fifties or sixties with acute or convalescent COVID-19.

This rearrangement joins TRBV19 to TRBJ2-3, with TRBD2 identical over 7 bases. V was clipped by 3 bases and J by 1 base; unmatched bases: 7. Germline assignment: CDR1 LNHDA and CDR2 SQIVND (reference sequence). This CDR3 spans 16 amino acids. The CDR3 reads CASSMQGLDGTDTQYF. The DNA for the CDR3 is TGTGCCAGTAGTATGCAAGGACTAGATGGCACAGATACGCAGTATTTT.

This sequence joins TRBV11-2 and TRBJ2-7, with TRBD2 identical over 8 bases. Looked up from germline, CDR1 is SGHAT and CDR2 is FQNNGV. Germline trimming cut 0 bases from V and 2 bases from J; bases unmatched to any gene: 3. This CDR3 is built from 15 residues. CDR3 bases: TGTGCCAGCAGCTTAGATACGGGAGGGCCCTACGAGCAGTACTTC. Its translation is CASSLDTGGPYEQYF.

V gene TRBV19 combines with J gene TRBJ2-3; D gene unclear. V dropped 7 bases and J dropped 1 base, with 15 bases sitting between them. The CDR3 spans 15 residues. Germline assignment: CDR1 LNHDA and CDR2 SQIVND (reference sequence). The CDR3 reads CASTDLVAGTDTQYF. Written as DNA, the CDR3 is TGTGCCAGTACTGACCTAGTAGCTGGCACAGATACGCAGTATTTT.

The gene calls are TRBV4-1 and TRBJ2-1, with 7 bases lining up with TRBD2. V was pared by 0 bases and J by 2 bases, with 4 bases of the junction left unmatched. CDR1 and CDR2 from the germline V gene are MGHRA and YSYEKL. The CDR3 extends over 16 amino acids. The chain's CDR3 is CASSQEGAGAYNEQFF. CDR3 nucleotide sequence: TGCGCCAGCAGCCAAGAGGGCGCGGGAGCCTACAATGAGCAGTTCTTC.

CDR3 bases: TGTGCCTGGAGTGTGGGTAGGAGCTCTGGAAACACCATATATTTT. This encodes CAWSVGRSSGNTIYF. The chain uses TRBV30 and TRBJ1-3, with D uncertain. The CDR3 covers 15 residues. V lost 0 bases and J 0 bases, leaving 9 bases between the germline ends. Germline loops: CDR1 GTSNPN, CDR2 SVGIG (reference sequence).

In DNA, the CDR3 is TGCGCCAGCAGCTCCATCTCCCGGGAGAACACTGAAGCTTTCTTT. Protein: CASSSISRENTEAFF. The chain carries TRBV5-1 and TRBJ1-1; D call uncertain. Trimming removed 3 bases from V and 1 base from J, with 13 bases in between. The CDR3 length is 15 residues. CDR1 and CDR2 from the germline V gene are SGHRS and YFSETQ.

V gene TRBV5-5 combines with J gene TRBJ2-7, with 9 bases lining up with TRBD1. CDR1 SGHKS and CDR2 YYEKEE come from the germline V gene (reference sequence). Losses at the gene ends were 6 bases for V and 4 bases for J; bases not matched to a gene: 5. The CDR3 contains 13 residues. For the CDR3, the DNA is TGTGCCAGCACCGGGACAGGGCTTTACGAGCAGTACTTC. This translates into CASTGTGLYEQYF.

V is TRBV3-1 (or the pseudogene TRBV3-2) and J is TRBJ2-1, with TRBD2 matching over 9 bases. The germline gives CDR1 LGHDT, CDR2 YNNKEL (reference sequence). The CDR3 is 15 amino acids. V shed 1 base, J shed 10 bases, and the junction held 8 bases outside the gene matches. This CDR3 reads CASSQGGRASGEQFF. The CDR3 region has the DNA TGTGCCAGCAGCCAAGGCGGGAGGGCGTCAGGAGAGCAGTTCTTC.

The rearrangement links TRBV2 to TRBJ1-6; TRBD1 matches at 7 bases. The CDR3 totals 14 residues. Germline V gene lookup returns CDR1 SNHLY and CDR2 FYNNEI. Unmatched junction bases numbered 5, after V lost 6 bases and J lost 6 bases. In DNA, the CDR3 is TGTGCCAGCAGGGAGGGACAGATTAATTCACCCCTCCACTTT. Its translation: CASREGQINSPLHF.

This clone was seen only once. V gene TRBV19 combines with J gene TRBJ1-2; possibly TRBD1 for D (5 bases). From germline, CDR1 is LNHDA and CDR2 SQIVND (reference sequence). V dropped 5 bases and J dropped 3 bases, with 13 bases sitting between them. This CDR3 contains 14 residues. The chain's CDR3 is CASSRPTGDYGYTF. DNA of the CDR3: TGTGCCAGTAGTCGCCCCACGGGGGACTATGGCTACACCTTC. The full variable domain, completed using reference TRBV19 and TRBJ1-2, is DGGITQSPKYLFRKEGQNVTLSCEQNLNHDAMYWYRQDPGQGLRLIYYSQIVNDFQKGDIAEGYSVSREKKESFPLTVTSAQKNPTAFYLCASSRPTGDYGYTFGSGTRLTVV.

Concerning this clone: At the DNA level, this CDR3 is encoded by other sequences in the same sample as well. This CDR3 is CASSSRPSGEQYF. For the CDR3, the DNA is TGTGCCAGCAGCTCGCGGCCTTCGGGGGAGCAGTACTTC. The rearrangement links TRBV5-5 to TRBJ2-7; weak D call: TRBD2 (5 bases). CDR1 and CDR2 from the germline V gene are SGHKS and YYEKEE (reference sequence). Trimming took 3 bases from V and 7 from J, leaving 14 bases between them. The CDR3 has 13 residues. The complete variable domain, with remaining parts taken from reference TRBV5-5 and TRBJ2-7, reads DAGVTQSPTHLIKTRGQQVTLRCSPISGHKSVSWYQQVLGQGPQFIFQYYEKEERGRGNFPDRFSARQFPNYSSELNVNALLLGDSALYLCASSSRPSGEQYFGPGTRLTVT.

The chain employs TRBV7-9 and TRBJ2-1, with a possible D match to TRBD1 (6 bases). Trimming took 0 bases from V and 10 from J, leaving 10 bases between them. The CDR3 has 13 amino acids. The germline V gene encodes CDR1 SEHNR and CDR2 FQNEAQ (reference sequence). For the CDR3, the DNA is TGTGCCAGCAGCTTAGCAAGGGGGACAGAGCAGTTCTTC. Its translation: CASSLARGTEQFF.

The V gene is TRBV19, the J gene TRBJ2-2; TRBD2 is a possible D gene (7 bases). This CDR3 has 15 amino acids. Per the germline V gene, CDR1 is LNHDA and CDR2 is SQIVND (reference sequence). V was cut by 4 bases and J by 0 bases, with 9 bases left in between. The CDR3 bases are TGTGCCAGTAGTAGGGAGGGGGCGAACACCGGGGAGCTGTTTTTT. Its translation: CASSREGANTGELFF.

This clone showed up just once. V and J are TRBV14 and TRBJ2-5; perhaps TRBD1 as D (6 bases). This CDR3 contains 14 residues. The V end was cut by 4 bases, the J end by 4 bases, with 13 bases between. Germline CDR1 and CDR2: SGHDN and FVKESK. The CDR3 loop reads CASSRKQGLETQYF. The CDR3, as DNA: TGTGCCAGCAGCCGAAAGCAGGGGTTAGAGACCCAGTACTTC.

The chain links TRBV5-1 to TRBJ2-3; 7 bases are a match to TRBD1. V dropped 2 bases and J dropped 0; count of bases not matched to a gene: 3. Germline CDR1 and CDR2: SGHRS and YFSETQ. The CDR3 is 15 residues long. CDR3 DNA sequence: TGCGCCAGCAGCTTAGGGGGCCCTAGCACAGATACGCAGTATTTT. Its translation is CASSLGGPSTDTQYF.

This rearrangement joins TRBV5-5 to TRBJ2-3; 7 nucleotides agree with TRBD2. The V gene end was trimmed by 1 base and the J gene end by 1 base; junction bases not matched to a gene: 12. There are 18 residues in the CDR3. Looked up from germline, CDR1 is SGHKS and CDR2 is YYEKEE (reference sequence). The CDR3 DNA sequence: TGTGCCAGCAGCTTGAACTGGCGGGAGATACCAGGCACAGATACGCAGTATTTT. Amino acids: CASSLNWREIPGTDTQYF.

This chain links TRBV18 with TRBJ2-5; a weak D match, TRBD1 (6 bases). Trimming pared 0 bases from V and 2 bases from J, leaving 13 bases between. Germline values: CDR1 KGHSH, CDR2 LQKENI. This CDR3 is 16 amino acids long. The CDR3 spells CASSPPGGSKQETQYF. CDR3 nucleotide sequence: TGTGCCAGCTCACCACCAGGGGGATCTAAGCAAGAGACCCAGTACTTC.

This chain links TRBV3-1 (or the pseudogene TRBV3-2) with TRBJ1-5, with a possible D match to TRBD1 (5 bases). The germline V gene encodes CDR1 LGHDT and CDR2 YNNKEL (reference sequence). Deletions cut 4 bases from V and 0 bases from J, with 16 bases between. This CDR3 contains 17 residues. This CDR3 is CASSLLLRDYSNQPQHF. The CDR3 bases are TGTGCCAGCAGCCTATTGCTCAGGGATTATAGCAATCAGCCCCAGCATTTT.

This clone has a single count. This sequence joins TRBV6-6 and TRBJ2-1; D might be TRBD2 (6 bases). This CDR3 comprises 14 residues. Looked up from germline, CDR1 is MNHNY and CDR2 is SVGAGI (reference sequence). V was shortened by 5 bases and J by 8 bases, with 16 bases between the two germline ends. The CDR3 reads CASSSGRWSDEQFF. The DNA of the CDR3 is TGTGCCAGCAGTAGCGGGCGATGGTCGGATGAGCAGTTCTTC.

This clone was detected only once. The junction shows a germline mismatch at one end, possibly a read error. V is TRBV14 and J is TRBJ1-6; the D gene is possibly TRBD1 (6 bases). There are 13 residues in the CDR3. Germline assignment: CDR1 SGHDN and CDR2 FVKESK. CDR3: CASSFTQGSGLDF. The CDR3 DNA is TGTGCCAGCAGCTTTACACAGGGAAGTGGTTTGGACTTT.

The chain couples TRBV28 to TRBJ2-5; D gene ambiguous. The CDR3 has 15 residues. With 2 bases removed from V and 1 base from J, the gap between germline ends came to 11 bases. CDR1 MDHEN and CDR2 SYDVKM come from the germline V gene. CDR3 bases: TGTGCCAGCAGTTTAGTCAGGCGAATCCAAGAGACCCAGTACTTC. It yields the protein CASSLVRRIQETQYF.

In nucleotides, the CDR3 is TGCGCCAGCAGCTCCCGGAGGGGAACTGAAGCTTTCTTT. This codes for CASSSRRGTEAFF. The chain recombines TRBV5-1 with TRBJ1-1; TRBD1 is a possible D gene (5 bases). Trimming shortened V by 3 bases and J by 5 bases, and 11 bases separated the two germline ends. Germline V gene sequence: CDR1 SGHRS, CDR2 YFSETQ. The CDR3 runs to 13 residues.

The chain joins TRBV19 to TRBJ2-3; a possible D gene is TRBD2 (5 bases). The CDR3 runs 14 residues. CDR1 and CDR2 (germline): LNHDA, SQIVND (reference sequence). The V gene lost 2 bases and the J gene lost 6 bases, with 12 bases spanning the gap. CDR3 coding DNA: TGTGCCAGTAGTATACCCGGAGGCCAGGATACGCAGTATTTT. Its translation is CASSIPGGQDTQYF.

The chain employs TRBV5-1 and TRBJ1-4, with D uncertain. The germline gives CDR1 SGHRS, CDR2 YFSETQ. The V end was cut by 3 bases, the J end by 5 bases, with 14 bases between. There are 15 residues in the CDR3. The CDR3 DNA is TGCGCCAGCAGCTCATCAGGCTCCTACAATGAAAAACTGTTTTTT. Translation gives CASSSSGSYNEKLFF.

The J gene is TRBJ2-1, the V gene TRBV2, with TRBD1 as a possible D gene (5 bases). The germline CDR1 and CDR2 sequences are SNHLY and FYNNEI. V shed 4 bases and J shed 0 bases, with 7 bases lying between them. This CDR3 has 14 amino acids. The CDR3 DNA reads TGTGCCAGCAGTGGACAGAGCTCCTACAATGAGCAGTTCTTC. Encoded protein: CASSGQSSYNEQFF.

The V and J genes are TRBV10-2 and TRBJ2-6; TRBD1 matches 10 bases. J gave up 4 bases and V 6 bases, and 12 bases lay outside the gene matches. The CDR3 consists of 18 residues. The germline CDR1 and CDR2 sequences are WSHSY and SAAADI. The DNA for the CDR3 is TGCGCCAGCAGCCTTGGGGACAGGGGTCCTCTCGGGGCCAACGTCCTGACTTTC. Protein: CASSLGDRGPLGANVLTF.

This rearrangement joins TRBV24-1 to TRBJ2-1, with 16 bases aligning to TRBD2. The CDR3 is made up of 17 amino acids. The ends lost 4 bases at V and 9 bases at J; junction bases unmatched: 8. Germline CDR1 KGHDR, CDR2 SFDVKD. As DNA, the CDR3 is TGTGCCACCAGTGAGTCTGGGACTAGCGGGAGGGCCCCTGAGCAGTTCTTC. It is translated as CATSESGTSGRAPEQFF.

This clone has a single count. This chain uses TRBV4-2 with TRBJ1-2; 8 positions match TRBD1. Germline V lookup: CDR1 LGHNA, CDR2 YNFKEQ. The CDR3 runs 15 residues. V trimming: 1 base; J trimming: 3 bases; junction bases outside the gene matches: 4. In DNA form, the CDR3 reads TGTGCCAGCAGCCAAGCTGGACAGGGATACTATGGCTACACCTTC. Amino acids: CASSQAGQGYYGYTF.